These 2 T cell receptor beta chains originate from one sample sequenced in a study of glioma-infiltrating T cells after dendritic cell vaccination. Assay used: immunoSEQ multiplex PCR; TCRdb lists only in-frame clones, some missing. The sample lists 60,000 to 70,000 clones, 82% seen once, with approximately 8.5% in the top ten. Specimen: blood, collected before dendritic cell vaccination. The receptors originated from a human donor with glioblastoma.

The chain recombines TRBV29-1 with TRBJ1-5, with a tentative D call TRBD1 (5 bases). Trimming took off 4 bases at V and 2 bases at J, with 12 bases between the two ends. This CDR3 spans 14 amino acids. The germline V gene encodes CDR1 SQVTM and CDR2 ANQGSEA. The CDR3 bases are TGCAGCGTTGGGGAGGGGAAAGGCAATCAGCCCCAGCATTTT. Translated: CSVGEGKGNQPQHF.

The chain recombines TRBV27 with TRBJ2-3, with 8 bases matching TRBD2. This CDR3 has 14 residues. Germline V CDR1 and CDR2: MNHEY, SMNVEV (reference sequence). The V gene end was trimmed by 4 bases and the J gene end by 5 bases; junction bases not matched to a gene: 5. CDR3 coding DNA: TGTGCCAGCAGTTACGGGGGGGCTGGAGATACGCAGTATTTT. Amino acids: CASSYGGAGDTQYF.